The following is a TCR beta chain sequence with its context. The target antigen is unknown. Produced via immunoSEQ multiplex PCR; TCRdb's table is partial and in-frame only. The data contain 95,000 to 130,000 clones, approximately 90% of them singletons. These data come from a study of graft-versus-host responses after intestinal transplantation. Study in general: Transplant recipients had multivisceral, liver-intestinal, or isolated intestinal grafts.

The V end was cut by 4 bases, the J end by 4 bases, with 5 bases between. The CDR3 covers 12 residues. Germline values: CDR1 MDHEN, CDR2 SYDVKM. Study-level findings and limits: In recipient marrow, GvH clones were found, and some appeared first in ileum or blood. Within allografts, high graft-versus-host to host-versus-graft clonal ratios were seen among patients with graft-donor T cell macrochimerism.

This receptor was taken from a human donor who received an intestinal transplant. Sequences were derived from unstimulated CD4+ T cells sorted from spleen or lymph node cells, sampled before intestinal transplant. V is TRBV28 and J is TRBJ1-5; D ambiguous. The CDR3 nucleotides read TGTGCCAGCAGTTCGAGGAATCAGCCCCAGCATTTT. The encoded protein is CASSSRNQPQHF. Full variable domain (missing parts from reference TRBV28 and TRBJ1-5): DVKVTQSSRYLVKRTGEKVFLECVQDMDHENMFWYRQDPGLGLRLIYFSYDVKMKEKGDIPEGYSVSREKKERFSLILESASTNQTSMYLCASSSRNQPQHFGDGTRLSIL.